The 22 T cell receptor beta chains reported below all come from one sample, sequenced in a study of blood T cell repertoires in COVID-19. Some clones are missing from TCRdb's copy, which holds only in-frame ones; the method was immunoSEQ multiplex PCR. The table lists 100,000 to 150,000 clones, roughly 88% of them singletons, with about 9.4% in the top ten. Sequenced: peripheral blood. The source of these receptors is a man aged 45-60 years with acute or convalescent COVID-19.

The chain combines TRBV10-3 with TRBJ1-5; 11 positions agree with TRBD1. Trimming removed 3 bases from V and 4 bases from J; junction bases left unmatched: 11. CDR1 is ENHRY and CDR2 is SYGVKD in the germline V gene. This CDR3 is 18 amino acids long. Written as DNA, the CDR3 is TGTGCCATCAGTGAAGGTGGGACAGGGGGACGTCTGAATCAGCCCCAGCATTTT. Protein: CAISEGGTGGRLNQPQHF.

The chain is built from TRBV6-6 and TRBJ1-1; 7 bases map to TRBD1. Germline V gene data show CDR1 as MNHNY and CDR2 as SVGAGI (reference sequence). This CDR3 region has 14 residues. The V and J ends lost 0 bases and 12 bases, in that order; junction bases with no gene match: 10. CDR3 protein: CASSYSVGGASTFF. DNA for the CDR3: TGTGCCAGCAGTTACTCGGTAGGGGGCGCGAGTACTTTCTTT.

This chain connects TRBV18 to TRBJ2-5, with D possibly matching TRBD2 (6 bases). There are 16 residues in the CDR3. V was clipped by 6 bases and J by 1 base, with 18 bases between them. Germline CDR1 KGHSH, CDR2 LQKENI. The CDR3: CASSRPGAGIQETQYF. As DNA, the CDR3 is TGTGCCAGCTCCAGACCGGGAGCTGGCATCCAAGAGACCCAGTACTTC.

This sequence joins TRBV5-5 and TRBJ2-7, with 9 nucleotides matching TRBD1. The junction had 10 bases not matched to a gene; V was cut back by 7 bases and J by 5 bases. The CDR3 covers 14 residues. Germline lookup yields CDR1 SGHKS and CDR2 YYEKEE (reference sequence). The CDR3 DNA follows: TGTGCCAGCCGATATGGGACAGGGACCCACGAGCAGTACTTC. The encoded protein is CASRYGTGTHEQYF.

The rearrangement links TRBV7-2 to TRBJ2-5, with no clear D. V was cut by 0 bases and J by 4 bases, with 9 bases left in between. The CDR3 is made up of 14 amino acids. Germline CDR1 and CDR2: SGHTA and FQGNSA. The CDR3 region is CASSLAQTRETQYF. The CDR3 region has the DNA TGTGCCAGCAGCTTAGCCCAGACTCGAGAGACCCAGTACTTC.

The chain combines TRBV29-1 with TRBJ2-1; D is possibly TRBD1 (6 bases). Per germline, CDR1 SQVTM and CDR2 ANQGSEA. V shed 3 bases and J shed 3 bases, with 18 bases lying between them. The CDR3 has 16 amino acids. This chain's CDR3 is CSVEGYTGNLYNEQFF. The DNA of the CDR3 is TGCAGCGTTGAGGGATATACAGGGAACCTCTACAATGAGCAGTTCTTC.

The chain carries TRBV19 and TRBJ1-6; D is unclear. Germline V gene sequence: CDR1 LNHDA, CDR2 SQIVND (reference sequence). Trimming took off 6 bases at V and 2 bases at J, with 11 bases between the two ends. The CDR3 contains 15 residues. The CDR3 bases are TGTGCCAGTAGGCCGGGGTTAACCTATAATTCACCCCTCCACTTT. Translation: CASRPGLTYNSPLHF.

In its sample, this clone was seen once. Different DNA sequences within this sample yield the same CDR3. The chain has TRBV5-1 and TRBJ2-1; TRBD2 aligns across 7 bases. This CDR3 is 14 amino acids long. Germline V lookup: CDR1 SGHRS, CDR2 YFSETQ. The junction had 3 bases not matched to a gene; V was cut back by 0 bases and J by 6 bases. CDR3 loop: CASSLGLAGNEQFF. In nucleotides, the CDR3 is TGCGCCAGCAGCTTGGGTTTAGCGGGCAATGAGCAGTTCTTC.

This rearrangement joins TRBV6-5 to TRBJ1-1; D unclear. Germline V lookup: CDR1 MNHEY, CDR2 SVGAGI. V lost 3 bases and J lost 7, with 12 bases in between. This CDR3 spans 13 amino acids. CDR3 nucleotide sequence: TGTGCCAGCAGTTATGCCTTCCGGGGTGAAGCTTTCTTT. Protein product: CASSYAFRGEAFF.

The V and J genes are TRBV28 and TRBJ1-4; D is perhaps TRBD1 (6 bases). The CDR3 is 15 residues long. Germline V gene sequence: CDR1 MDHEN, CDR2 SYDVKM. Deletions cut 4 bases from V and 8 bases from J, with 17 bases between. The chain's CDR3 is CASSSPGDRREKLFF. CDR3 nucleotide sequence: TGTGCCAGCAGTTCCCCTGGAGACAGGCGGGAAAAACTGTTTTTT.

The chain uses TRBV2 and TRBJ1-1; TRBD1 matches 9 bases. J gave up 4 bases and V 4 bases, and 4 bases lay outside the gene matches. In germline, CDR1 is SNHLY, CDR2 FYNNEI. CDR3 length equals 14 residues. This chain's CDR3 is CASSATGGSTEAFF. CDR3 coding DNA: TGTGCCAGCAGTGCGACAGGGGGGAGCACTGAAGCTTTCTTT.

V gene TRBV9 combines with J gene TRBJ2-3; 9 positions match TRBD1. This CDR3 spans 15 amino acids. V gave up 0 bases and J gave up 5 bases; unmatched junction bases: 4. CDR1 is SGDLS, CDR2 YYNGEE, per germline. The chain's CDR3 is CASSVAQGAVDTQYF. The CDR3 DNA reads as TGTGCCAGCAGCGTAGCACAGGGGGCCGTAGATACGCAGTATTTT.

The chain joins TRBV2 to TRBJ1-5, with 9 bases fitting TRBD1. Germline CDR1 is SNHLY and CDR2 is FYNNEI. This CDR3 is built from 14 residues. V lost 5 bases to trimming and J lost 6 bases; unmatched junction nucleotides: 5. The CDR3 is CASSIGTGFQPQHF. CDR3 in DNA: TGTGCCAGCAGTATCGGGACAGGGTTTCAGCCCCAGCATTTT.

The chain has TRBV5-5 and TRBJ2-3; maybe TRBD2 (7 bases). With 0 bases removed from V and 3 bases from J, the gap between germline ends came to 17 bases. The CDR3 extends over 17 amino acids. Germline V gives CDR1 SGHKS, CDR2 YYEKEE (reference sequence). This CDR3 reads CASSLADGGRRTDTQYF. DNA for the CDR3: TGTGCCAGCAGCTTGGCTGACGGGGGGCGGAGGACAGATACGCAGTATTTT.

The rearrangement joins TRBV11-2 to TRBJ1-2; D ambiguous. Trimming cost V 4 bases and J 8 bases, with 17 bases left between them. Germline V gene sequence: CDR1 SGHAT, CDR2 FQNNGV. CDR3 length: 14 residues. In DNA, the CDR3 is TGTGCCAGCAGCTCTAGAGGCATCTGGCGCGGCTACACCTTC. It yields the protein CASSSRGIWRGYTF. Supplemented by reference TRBV11-2 and TRBJ1-2, the full variable domain reads EAGVAQSPRYKIIEKRQSVAFWCNPISGHATLYWYQQILGQGPKLLIQFQNNGVVDDSQLPKDRFSAERLKGVDSTLKIQPAKLEDSAVYLCASSSRGIWRGYTFGSGTRLTVV.

Here the CDR3 DNA reads TGTGCCAGCAGTTTGGACAGCAACACTGAAGCTTTCTTT. Translated: CASSLDSNTEAFF. The chain recombines TRBV12-3 or TRBV12-4 with TRBJ1-1; maybe TRBD1 (6 bases). The length of the CDR3 is 13 residues. Trimming took 3 bases from V and 2 from J, leaving 7 bases between them.

The chain combines TRBV5-1 with TRBJ1-1, with a tentative D call TRBD1 (6 bases). The CDR3 runs to 15 residues. Germline assignment: CDR1 SGHRS and CDR2 YFSETQ. Trimming took 0 bases from V and 5 from J, leaving 14 bases between them. The CDR3 reads CASSLVGGRETEAFF. The DNA of the CDR3 is TGCGCCAGCAGCTTGGTTGGGGGGCGGGAGACTGAAGCTTTCTTT.

The gene calls are TRBV5-4 and TRBJ2-1, with unresolved D. This CDR3 has 13 amino acids. The ends were cut back, 1 base at V and 5 bases at J, with 7 bases in the middle. Germline CDR1 SGHNT, CDR2 YYREEE (reference sequence). CDR3 sequence reads: CASSLTSNNEQFF. DNA for the CDR3: TGTGCCAGCAGCTTGACCAGTAACAATGAGCAGTTCTTC.

CDR3 coding DNA: TGTGCCAGCAGCCAAGCTCAAAGGGGGCTTATCTCTGGAAACACCATATATTTT. The encoded protein is CASSQAQRGLISGNTIYF. The chain joins TRBV4-2 to TRBJ1-3; TRBD1 matches 7 bases. CDR3 length: 18 amino acids. Unmatched junction bases numbered 9, after V lost 1 base and J lost 0 bases. Germline CDR1 LGHNA, CDR2 YNFKEQ.

The chain joins TRBV7-8 to TRBJ2-3; D may be TRBD2 (5 bases). The germline gives CDR1 SGHVS, CDR2 FQNEAQ. This CDR3 spans 15 amino acids. The V and J ends lost 7 bases and 2 bases respectively, with 16 bases between them. CDR3 sequence reads: CASTSGLTSTDTQYF. The CDR3 coding sequence is TGTGCCAGCACCTCAGGACTGACCTCCACAGATACGCAGTATTTT.

This chain links TRBV29-1 with TRBJ1-1; a weak D match, TRBD1 (6 bases). V gave up 6 bases and J gave up 4 bases, with 15 bases separating them. The CDR3 consists of 13 residues. Germline V gene lookup returns CDR1 SQVTM and CDR2 ANQGSEA. CDR3 DNA sequence: TGCAGCGTCTACCAGGGGCAGCCCACTGAAGCTTTCTTT. Protein product: CSVYQGQPTEAFF.

The chain is built from TRBV5-6 and TRBJ2-7; TRBD2 matches at 9 bases. The CDR3 runs to 17 residues. Germline trimming cut 2 bases from V and 3 bases from J; bases unmatched to any gene: 12. Germline V lookup: CDR1 SGHDT, CDR2 YYEEEE. CDR3 region: CASSFVFSGRPYYEQYF. CDR3 in DNA: TGTGCCAGCAGCTTCGTGTTTAGCGGGAGACCCTACTACGAGCAGTACTTC.